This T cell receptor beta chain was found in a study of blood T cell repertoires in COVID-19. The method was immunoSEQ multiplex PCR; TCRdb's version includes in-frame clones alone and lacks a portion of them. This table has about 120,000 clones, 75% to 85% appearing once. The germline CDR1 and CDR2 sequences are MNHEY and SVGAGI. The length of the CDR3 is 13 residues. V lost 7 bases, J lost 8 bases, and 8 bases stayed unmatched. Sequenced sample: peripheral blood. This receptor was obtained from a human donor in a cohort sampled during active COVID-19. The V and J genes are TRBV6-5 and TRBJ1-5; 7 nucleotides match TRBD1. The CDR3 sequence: CASKGGTAEPQHF. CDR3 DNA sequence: TGTGCCAGCAAAGGTGGGACAGCGGAGCCCCAGCATTTT.